Below, one T cell receptor (beta chain) is given with its context. Method: immunoSEQ multiplex PCR; TCRdb's copy keeps in-frame clones and lacks some. Here the sample spans 90,000 to 130,000 clones, approximately 82% being singletons. V was cut by 6 bases and J by 2 bases, with 14 bases left in between. The germline V gene has CDR1 SGHTA and CDR2 FQGNSA. The CDR3 contains 15 residues. These data originate in a study of control samples from healthy donors and cancer patients. Sample: blood. This chain joins TRBV7-2 and TRBJ2-1, with D possibly matching TRBD1 (5 bases). The TCR comes from a man aged 18 to 35 in good health. CDR3 loop: CASSDRHNTYNEQFF. DNA for the CDR3: TGTGCCAGCAGTGACAGACACAACACCTACAATGAGCAGTTCTTC.